The rows below give T cell receptor beta chains drawn from one sample of a study of tumor-infiltrating lymphocytes in primary liver carcinoma. One entry per CDR3 protein, called by TCRdb with MiXCR from the multiplex PCR reads. In the table there are about 130,000 distinct CDR3 sequences, around 60% of which are singletons. The sample comprised liver tumor tissue from sampling region 3. These receptor sequences come from a woman aged 55 to 70 with primary liver carcinoma and hepatitis B virus infection. Each CDR3 is given with its conserved first and last residue.

j_gene | v_gene | CDR3aa
TRBJ1-1 | TRBV19 | CASLAKLNTEAFF
TRBJ2-2 | TRBV11-2 | CASNLVGGARNTGEVFF
TRBJ2-3 | TRBV11-2 | CASSFVGGADTQYF
TRBJ2-7 | TRBV29-1 | CSALSGCEQYF
TRBJ1-5 | TRBV6-1 | CASSEGDPGGQPQHF
TRBJ2-2 | TRBV6-2/TRBV6-3 | CASSPKSDTGELFF
TRBJ2-1 | TRBV7-9 | CASSLGLDESNEQFF
TRBJ2-7 | TRBV2 | CASSVTAGEQYF
TRBJ1-3 | TRBV7-8 | CASSLVPASGSTIYF
TRBJ2-1 | TRBV28 | CASSLPGGGSSSYNEQFF
TRBJ2-1 | TRBV12-5 | CASGRGTFNEQFF
TRBJ2-3 | TRBV11-1 | CASKGVGTNTDTHYF
TRBJ1-2 | TRBV5-8 | CAISIGQGAFSNYGCTF
TRBJ2-7 | TRBV6-6 | CAISYQSSTYEQYF
TRBJ2-1 | TRBV11-2 | CASSSRDMVLDDQFF
TRBJ1-1 | TRBV11-2 | CASSPFDGMSTEAYF
TRBJ2-1 | TRBV29-1 | CSVGRQSSHKEQFF
TRBJ1-5 | TRBV20-1 | CSALVGQQDQPQHF
TRBJ2-7 | TRBV11-2 | CASAAYRGADEQYF
TRBJ2-6 | TRBV6-5 | CASNLDNSGANVLTF
TRBJ2-3 | TRBV29-1 | CSVQPSTSIDTQYF
TRBJ1-1 | TRBV10-1 | CASSQNRGTEAFF
TRBJ2-2 | TRBV5-1 | CASSLLIFSNTGELFF
TRBJ1-1 | TRBV11-2 | CASSLKSESEAFF
TRBJ2-3 | TRBV2 | CASKPQGRSTDTQYF
TRBJ1-1 | TRBV28 | CASSSTFMNTEAFF
TRBJ2-4 | TRBV6-5 | CASSSRGQTSAKNIQYF
TRBJ1-4 | TRBV7-9 | CASSQSGTANEKLFF
TRBJ2-1 | TRBV5-1 | CASSPALRGRTCNEQFF
TRBJ1-5 | TRBV6-1 | CASQTEGAPQSQHF
TRBJ2-7 | TRBV11-2 | CASSLVPPGAYEYYF